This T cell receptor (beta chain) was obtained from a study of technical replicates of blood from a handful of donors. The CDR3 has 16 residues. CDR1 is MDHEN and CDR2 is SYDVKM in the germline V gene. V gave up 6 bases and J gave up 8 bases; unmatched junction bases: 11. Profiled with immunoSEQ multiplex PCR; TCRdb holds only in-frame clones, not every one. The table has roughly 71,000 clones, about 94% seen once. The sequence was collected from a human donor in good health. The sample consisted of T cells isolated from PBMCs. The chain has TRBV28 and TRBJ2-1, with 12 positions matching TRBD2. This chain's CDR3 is CASRMGTWTSGDEQFF. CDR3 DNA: TGTGCCAGCAGGATGGGGACGTGGACTAGCGGGGATGAGCAGTTCTTC.